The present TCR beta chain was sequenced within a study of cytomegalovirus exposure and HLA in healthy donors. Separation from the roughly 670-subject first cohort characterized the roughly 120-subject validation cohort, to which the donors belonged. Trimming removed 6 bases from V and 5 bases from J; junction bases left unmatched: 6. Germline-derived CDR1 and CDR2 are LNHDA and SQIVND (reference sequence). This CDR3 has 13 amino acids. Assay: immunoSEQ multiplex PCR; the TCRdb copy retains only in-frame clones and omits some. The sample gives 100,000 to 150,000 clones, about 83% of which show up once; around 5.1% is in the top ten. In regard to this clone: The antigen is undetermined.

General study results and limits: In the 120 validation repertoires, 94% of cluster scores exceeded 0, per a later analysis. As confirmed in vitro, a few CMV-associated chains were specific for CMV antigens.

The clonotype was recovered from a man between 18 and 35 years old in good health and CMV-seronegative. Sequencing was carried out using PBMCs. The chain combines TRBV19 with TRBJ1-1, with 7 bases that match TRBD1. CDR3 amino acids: CASRTGALTEAFF. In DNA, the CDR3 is TGTGCCAGTAGAACAGGGGCCCTTACTGAAGCTTTCTTT.